This passage covers 31 T cell receptor beta chains from one sample sequenced in a study of T cells in Graves' hyperthyroidism and ophthalmopathy. Using RNA transcripts as the source, TCR beta CDR3 regions were amplified. HTBI primers were employed in a first-round RT-PCR of the TCR CDR3. A single record per CDR3 protein comes from TCRdb applying MiXCR to the multiplex PCR reads. Of approximately 360,000 distinct CDR3 sequences listed, more than 15% are singletons. Input material: blood. All receptors derive from a young woman with Graves' hyperthyroidism that later progressed to Graves' ophthalmopathy.

Written as DNA, the CDR3 is TGTGCCAGCTTTACGAACACTGAAGCTTTCTTT. This gives the protein CASFTNTEAFF. V is TRBV6-1 and J is TRBJ1-1; D gene ambiguous. Looked up from germline, CDR1 is MNHNS and CDR2 is SASEGT. Trimming pared 8 bases from V and 1 base from J, leaving 5 bases between. The CDR3 totals 11 residues.

This clonotype was seen at least ten times. This chain joins TRBV2 and TRBJ1-1, with TRBD1 matching over 10 bases. With V trimmed by 5 bases and J by 5 bases, 5 bases remained unmatched. This CDR3 is 14 amino acids long. CDR1 is SNHLY, CDR2 FYNNEI, per germline. The CDR3, as DNA: TGTGCCAGCAGTCCGGGACAGGGGTGGACTGAAGCTTTCTTT. This gives the protein CASSPGQGWTEAFF.

This chain uses TRBV24-1 with TRBJ2-2; TRBD1 is a possible D gene (6 bases). The V end was cut by 7 bases, the J end by 2 bases, with 7 bases between. CDR1 is KGHDR, CDR2 SFDVKD, per germline. The CDR3 spans 13 residues. In DNA form, the CDR3 reads TGTGCCACCAGGGACAGTAACACCGGGGAGCTGTTTTTT. Its protein product is CATRDSNTGELFF.

This clonotype was recorded at least ten times. The V call is TRBV20-1, the J call TRBJ2-5, with TRBD2 matching 8 bases. Germline CDR1 is DFQATT and CDR2 is SNEGSKA (reference sequence). The CDR3 has 15 amino acids. Unmatched junction bases numbered 11, after V lost 6 bases and J lost 2 bases. The CDR3 sequence is CSAAKAGARQETQYF. In DNA form, the CDR3 reads TGCAGTGCAGCGAAAGCGGGAGCGCGTCAAGAGACCCAGTACTTC.

This clonotype was picked up many times. The gene calls are TRBV18 and TRBJ2-5, with a possible D match to TRBD2 (6 bases). The CDR3 is made up of 13 amino acids. The V end was cut by 3 bases, the J end by 5 bases, with 10 bases between. CDR1 and CDR2 from the germline V gene are KGHSH and LQKENI. CDR3 sequence (DNA): TGTGCCAGCTCACCGCGGGAAGGGGAGACCCAGTACTTC. Protein product: CASSPREGETQYF.

This clonotype was seen more than once but under ten times. This sequence joins TRBV20-1 and TRBJ1-2; perhaps TRBD1 as D (5 bases). Looked up from germline, CDR1 is DFQATT and CDR2 is SNEGSKA (reference sequence). The ends were cut back, 1 base at V and 3 bases at J, with 15 bases in the middle. CDR3 length equals 15 residues. The DNA of the CDR3 is TGCAGTGCTAGAGGTCAAGGGGTGGGAGACTATGGCTACACCTTC. Translating it yields CSARGQGVGDYGYTF.

This clonotype was detected ten times or more. The rearrangement uses TRBV7-9 and TRBJ1-5, with D possibly matching TRBD1 (6 bases). Germline CDR1 and CDR2: SEHNR and FQNEAQ (reference sequence). CDR3 size: 15 residues. V lost 5 bases, J lost 4 bases, and 15 bases lay in between. The CDR3 nucleotides read TGTGCCAGCAGCCCCAGGGGCCTTGGGAATCAGCCCCAGCATTTT. As protein: CASSPRGLGNQPQHF. The complete variable domain, with remaining parts taken from reference TRBV7-9 and TRBJ1-5, reads DTGVSQNPRHKITKRGQNVTFRCDPISEHNRLYWYRQTLGQGPEFLTYFQNEAQLEKSRLLSDRFSAERPKGSFSTLEIQRTEQGDSAMYLCASSPRGLGNQPQHFGDGTRLSIL.

The sample holds one count of this clonotype. Germline is not matched at one junction end, which may reflect a read error. The rearrangement uses TRBV5-5 and TRBJ2-1; TRBD2 agrees at 9 bases. This CDR3 spans 20 amino acids. The germline gives CDR1 SGHKS, CDR2 YYEKEE (reference sequence). The chain's CDR3 is CAGSLLWREGAMSSYNEQFF. In DNA, the CDR3 is TGTGCCGGCAGCTTGCTCTGGCGGGAGGGCGCAATGAGCTCCTACAATGAGCAGTTCTTC.

This clonotype turned up a few times. The J gene is TRBJ1-5, the V gene TRBV27, with D perhaps TRBD1 (5 bases). The V end was cut by 4 bases, the J end by 7 bases, with 11 bases between. Germline assignment: CDR1 MNHEY and CDR2 SMNVEV (reference sequence). The CDR3 consists of 13 residues. CDR3 in DNA: TGTGCCAGCAGTTGGGGGAAACGGCAGCCCCAGCATTTT. Translating gives CASSWGKRQPQHF.

In this sample, this clonotype turned up many times. The chain has TRBV24-1 and TRBJ2-5; TRBD2 matches 15 bases. The ends lost 3 bases at V and 11 bases at J; junction bases unmatched: 3. The CDR3 totals 14 residues. CDR1 is KGHDR and CDR2 is SFDVKD in the germline V gene. The CDR3 loop is CATSDPGLAGGQYF. CDR3 coding DNA: TGTGCCACCAGTGATCCGGGACTAGCGGGAGGACAGTACTTC.

This clonotype came up many times. The chain employs TRBV7-8 and TRBJ2-1; 12 positions agree with TRBD2. Trimming removed 5 bases from V and 3 bases from J; junction bases left unmatched: 8. Germline V gene lookup returns CDR1 SGHVS and CDR2 FQNEAQ. CDR3 length equals 17 residues. DNA of the CDR3: TGTGCCAGCAGCCCAAGACTAGCGGGAGCCCACTACAATGAGCAGTTCTTC. It translates to CASSPRLAGAHYNEQFF.

J is TRBJ1-6 and V is TRBV27, with D possibly being TRBD1 (5 bases). CDR1 and CDR2 (germline): MNHEY, SMNVEV (reference sequence). With 4 bases removed from V and 9 bases from J, the gap between germline ends came to 16 bases. The CDR3 runs to 15 residues. In nucleotides, the CDR3 is TGTGCCAGCAGTTCCCTTGGGGGGGTGATTTCACCCCTCCACTTT. Translation gives CASSSLGGVISPLHF.

At least ten counts were recorded for this clonotype. CDR3 protein: CASSGFSGVYGYTF. The CDR3 DNA follows: TGTGCCAGCAGTGGCTTCTCAGGGGTCTATGGCTACACCTTC. This chain uses TRBV2 with TRBJ1-2, with D tentatively TRBD1 (6 bases). The ends were cut back, 4 bases at V and 4 bases at J, with 13 bases in the middle. Germline loops: CDR1 SNHLY, CDR2 FYNNEI. The CDR3 length is 14 residues.

This clonotype was seen repeatedly, ten times or more. This chain connects TRBV28 to TRBJ1-2, with a possible D match to TRBD1 (5 bases). CDR3 length: 12 amino acids. Germline V CDR1 and CDR2: MDHEN, SYDVKM. The V gene lost 6 bases and the J gene lost 7 bases, with 12 bases spanning the gap. The CDR3 nucleotides are TGTGCCAGCAGCCAGGGAGTATTTGGCTACACCTTC. Amino acid sequence: CASSQGVFGYTF.

This clonotype appeared many times. The V and J genes are TRBV27 and TRBJ2-7; D uncertain. The V gene lost 3 bases and the J gene lost 0 bases, with 6 bases spanning the gap. Per the germline V gene, CDR1 is MNHEY and CDR2 is SMNVEV (reference sequence). The CDR3 runs 13 residues. CDR3 nucleotide sequence: TGTGCCAGCAGTTTGGCAACCTCCTACGAGCAGTACTTC. This encodes CASSLATSYEQYF.

This clonotype appeared a few times. The V gene is TRBV5-1, the J gene TRBJ2-5; 7 nucleotides align to TRBD2. The ends lost 0 bases at V and 1 base at J; junction bases unmatched: 6. Germline CDR1 SGHRS, CDR2 YFSETQ. The CDR3 is 16 residues long. Here the CDR3 reads CASSLESGGSQETQYF. Written as DNA, the CDR3 is TGCGCCAGCAGCTTGGAATCAGGCGGGAGCCAAGAGACCCAGTACTTC.

This clonotype has a single count. This may be a read error: a much more frequent sequence differs by one nucleotide. V gene TRBV4-1 combines with J gene TRBJ2-1, with TRBD2 matching 10 bases. The germline V gene encodes CDR1 MGHRA and CDR2 YSYEKL. V lost 4 bases to trimming and J lost 7 bases; unmatched junction nucleotides: 10. This CDR3 spans 16 amino acids. The CDR3 DNA reads as TGCGCCAGCAGCCGAGAAGGACTAGCGGTTACGAATGAGCAGTTCTTC. The encoded protein is CASSREGLAVTNEQFF.

Many counts were recorded for this clonotype. The gene calls are TRBV11-2 and TRBJ2-2; maybe TRBD1 (5 bases). V dropped 0 bases and J dropped 7 bases, with 12 bases sitting between them. Germline V CDR1 and CDR2: SGHAT, FQNNGV. This CDR3 comprises 15 residues. CDR3 nucleotide sequence: TGTGCCAGCAGCTTAGATCAGGCAGGGCACGGGGAGCTGTTTTTT. It translates to CASSLDQAGHGELFF.

This clonotype was found many times. This rearrangement joins TRBV2 to TRBJ1-6, with unresolved D. This CDR3 spans 12 amino acids. V was pared by 5 bases and J by 7 bases, with 6 bases between. Germline CDR1 is SNHLY and CDR2 is FYNNEI. This CDR3 reads CASSIWNSPLHF. CDR3 nucleotide sequence: TGTGCCAGCAGTATCTGGAATTCACCCCTCCACTTT.

This clonotype has a handful of counts. The V call is TRBV5-1, the J call TRBJ2-1; no reliable D call. V dropped 0 bases and J dropped 2 bases, with 6 bases sitting between them. The CDR3 is 14 residues long. Germline V CDR1 and CDR2: SGHRS, YFSETQ. As DNA, the CDR3 is TGCGCCAGCAGCTTGGACGGACCCTACAATGAGCAGTTCTTC. This gives the protein CASSLDGPYNEQFF.

Many counts were recorded for this clonotype. The genes are TRBV2 and TRBJ1-1; D not certain. The CDR3 has 14 residues. The V and J ends lost 3 bases and 0 bases respectively, with 8 bases between them. The germline gives CDR1 SNHLY, CDR2 FYNNEI. CDR3 DNA: TGTGCCAGCAGTGAGCGGATTATGAACACTGAAGCTTTCTTT. Translation: CASSERIMNTEAFF.

This clonotype was recorded at least ten times. The chain recombines TRBV6-1 with TRBJ1-2; TRBD1 is a possible D gene (5 bases). This CDR3 region has 15 residues. Germline V gene lookup returns CDR1 MNHNS and CDR2 SASEGT. V lost 5 bases, J lost 4 bases, and 17 bases lay in between. CDR3 bases: TGTGCCAGCAGTTCGTTCTCCGGGACGACCTATGGCTACACCTTC. This sequence encodes CASSSFSGTTYGYTF.

Many counts were recorded for this clonotype. This rearrangement joins TRBV28 to TRBJ2-7; TRBD2 aligns across 10 bases. J gave up 0 bases and V 5 bases, and 7 bases lay outside the gene matches. CDR1 and CDR2 (germline): MDHEN, SYDVKM. The CDR3 consists of 16 residues. Written as DNA, the CDR3 is TGTGCCAGCAGTCCTCTCGGACTAGCGGCCTCCTACGAGCAGTACTTC. It translates to CASSPLGLAASYEQYF.

At least ten counts were recorded for this clonotype. The chain recombines TRBV28 with TRBJ1-2; D gene ambiguous. The CDR3 covers 12 residues. V lost 7 bases and J 5 bases, leaving 11 bases between the germline ends. CDR1 and CDR2 from the germline V gene are MDHEN and SYDVKM. The chain's CDR3 is CASITGSYGYTF. As DNA, the CDR3 is TGTGCCAGCATAACTGGTTCGTATGGCTACACCTTC.

The CDR3 region is CASSQDHTAYNEQFF. The CDR3 DNA reads TGCGCCAGCAGCCAAGATCATACTGCCTACAATGAGCAGTTCTTC. The V and J genes are TRBV4-3 and TRBJ2-1; D unclear. With 0 bases removed from V and 2 bases from J, the gap between germline ends came to 8 bases. The CDR3 length is 15 residues. The germline gives CDR1 LGHNA, CDR2 YSLEER.

This clonotype was seen ten or more times. The chain links TRBV27 to TRBJ1-5; D unclear. The CDR3 covers 13 residues. The V gene's germline CDR1 is MNHEY and CDR2 SMNVEV (reference sequence). Trimming took 4 bases from V and 5 from J, leaving 9 bases between them. In DNA, the CDR3 is TGTGCCAGCAGTTGGGGTAGTGATCAGCCCCAGCATTTT. Its translation is CASSWGSDQPQHF.

In its sample, this clonotype was seen a few times. V is TRBV6-2 or TRBV6-3 and J is TRBJ1-5, with a tentative D call TRBD1 (5 bases). V was cut by 2 bases and J by 0 bases, with 14 bases left in between. The CDR3 is 17 amino acids. Germline CDR1 is MNHEY and CDR2 is SVGEGT. In nucleotides, the CDR3 is TGTGCCAGCAGTTACATCCAGGGATCATATAGCAATCAGCCCCAGCATTTT. This codes for CASSYIQGSYSNQPQHF.

The V and J genes are TRBV18 and TRBJ1-1; D gene uncertain. The CDR3 loop spans 14 amino acids. V lost 2 bases to trimming and J lost 3 bases, with 10 bases between them. The germline V gene has CDR1 KGHSH and CDR2 LQKENI. CDR3 DNA sequence: TGTGCCAGCTCACCAGGAGCGATGGACACTGAAGCTTTCTTT. It specifies CASSPGAMDTEAFF.

The table lists this clonotype with many counts. V gene TRBV14 combines with J gene TRBJ2-5, with TRBD2 matching over 12 bases. The germline gives CDR1 SGHDN, CDR2 FVKESK. This CDR3 has 15 amino acids. The V segment lost 1 base and the J segment 5 bases; nucleotides outside the gene matches: 2. The CDR3 DNA reads TGTGCCAGCAGCCAAGGACTAGCGGGAGTTGAGACCCAGTACTTC. Protein: CASSQGLAGVETQYF. Based on the CDR3 plus reference TRBV14 and TRBJ2-5, the full variable domain is EAGVTQFPSHSVIEKGQTVTLRCDPISGHDNLYWYRRVMGKEIKFLLHFVKESKQDESGMPNNRFLAERTGGTYSTLKVQPAELEDSGVYFCASSQGLAGVETQYFGPGTRLLVL.

The J gene is TRBJ2-5, the V gene TRBV30, with 8 bases fitting TRBD2. V lost 1 base and J lost 5; bases outside the gene matches: 9. The CDR3 is 15 residues long. Germline V gives CDR1 GTSNPN, CDR2 SVGIG (reference sequence). DNA for the CDR3: TGTGCCTGGAGTGCGTTAGGTGCGGGGGGCGAGACCCAGTACTTC. This sequence encodes CAWSALGAGGETQYF.

This clonotype was picked up a small number of times. The rearrangement links TRBV7-2 to TRBJ2-5; 10 bases align to TRBD2. Germline V gene data show CDR1 as SGHTA and CDR2 as FQGNSA. The CDR3 has 17 residues. Trimming cost V 1 base and J 5 bases; bases outside gene matches: 10. The CDR3 DNA reads as TGTGCCAGCAGCTTAGAGCTGGGACTAGCGTCCCGGGAGACCCAGTACTTC. Translated, it gives CASSLELGLASRETQYF.